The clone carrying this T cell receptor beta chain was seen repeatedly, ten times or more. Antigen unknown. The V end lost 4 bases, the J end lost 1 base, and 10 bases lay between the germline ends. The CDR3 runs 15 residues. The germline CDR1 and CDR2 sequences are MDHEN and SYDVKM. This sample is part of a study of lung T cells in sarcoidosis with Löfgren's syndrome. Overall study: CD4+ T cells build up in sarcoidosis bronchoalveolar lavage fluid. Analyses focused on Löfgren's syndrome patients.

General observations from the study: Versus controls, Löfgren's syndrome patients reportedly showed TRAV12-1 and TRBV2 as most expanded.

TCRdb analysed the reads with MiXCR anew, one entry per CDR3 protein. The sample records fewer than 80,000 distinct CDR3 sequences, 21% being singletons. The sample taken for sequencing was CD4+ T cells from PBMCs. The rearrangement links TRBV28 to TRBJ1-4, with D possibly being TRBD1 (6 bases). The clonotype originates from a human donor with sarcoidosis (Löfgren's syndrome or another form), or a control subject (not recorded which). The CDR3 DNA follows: TGTGCCAGCAGTTCCGCAGGGGAAACTAATGAAAAACTGTTTTTT. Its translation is CASSSAGETNEKLFF.